One sample yielded the 16 T cell receptor beta chains listed below, sequenced in a study of siplizumab effects on memory and regulatory T cells. Clones were sequenced by immunoSEQ multiplex PCR, and TCRdb holds only the in-frame ones, with some missing. The repertoire holds about 50,000 clones, with less than 90% as singletons. The sequenced sample consisted of naive CD8+ T cells sorted from blood. The receptors come from a human donor in good health.

V gene TRBV14 combines with J gene TRBJ2-2; D not certain. This CDR3 region has 14 residues. Deletions cut 11 bases from V and 6 bases from J, with 19 bases between. The germline gives CDR1 SGHDN, CDR2 FVKESK. The CDR3 nucleotides read TGTGCCTTACTAAGAAAAAGTGGAGCCGGGGAGCTGTTTTTT. Protein product: CALLRKSGAGELFF.

The chain recombines TRBV9 with TRBJ2-1, with D uncertain. CDR1 SGDLS and CDR2 YYNGEE come from the germline V gene. This CDR3 region has 15 residues. The V end lost 3 bases, the J end lost 4 bases, and 14 bases lay between the germline ends. CDR3 bases: TGTGCCAGCAGCGAAATAGCCACATCGTACAATGAGCAGTTCTTC. Its protein product is CASSEIATSYNEQFF. The entire variable domain, with the rest obtained from reference TRBV9 and TRBJ2-1, is as follows: DSGVTQTPKHLITATGQRVTLRCSPRSGDLSVYWYQQSLDQGLQFLIQYYNGEERAKGNILERFSAQQFPDLHSELNLSSLELGDSALYFCASSEIATSYNEQFFGPGTRLTVL.

This chain joins TRBV5-1 and TRBJ1-2; TRBD1 might be the D (5 bases). The CDR3 has 16 amino acids. Trimming removed 0 bases from V and 0 bases from J, with 12 bases in between. Germline V lookup: CDR1 SGHRS, CDR2 YFSETQ. CDR3 loop: CASSLARDGTNYGYTF. The CDR3 nucleotides read TGCGCCAGCAGCTTGGCTAGGGACGGGACTAACTATGGCTACACCTTC.

This clone has just one count. The gene calls are TRBV16 and TRBJ1-1, with D perhaps matching TRBD1 (5 bases). The CDR3 covers 15 residues. Germline V gene data show CDR1 as KGHSY and CDR2 as FQNENV. Trimming stripped 6 bases from V and 1 base from J, with 15 bases between. CDR3 in amino acids: CASSHPGTENTEAFF. The CDR3 DNA follows: TGTGCCAGCAGTCACCCAGGGACGGAGAACACTGAAGCTTTCTTT.

The CDR3 spells CSVEISYNEQFF. CDR3 DNA sequence: TGCAGCGTTGAAATCTCCTACAATGAGCAGTTCTTC. The chain combines TRBV29-1 with TRBJ2-1; D call uncertain. This CDR3 has 12 amino acids. Germline CDR1 SQVTM, CDR2 ANQGSEA. V was clipped by 2 bases and J by 0 bases, with 2 bases between them.

This rearrangement joins TRBV21-1 to TRBJ1-1. TRBV21-1 is classified as a pseudogene. The CDR3 extends over 15 amino acids. The CDR3 region is CASSKVGRLNTEAFF. CDR3 DNA: TGTGCCAGCAGCAAAGTAGGACGGCTGAACACTGAAGCTTTCTTT.

The V call is TRBV5-6, the J call TRBJ1-5; no definite D call. The CDR3 length is 18 residues. V was clipped by 4 bases and J by 7 bases, with 27 bases between them. The germline V gene has CDR1 SGHDT and CDR2 YYEEEE. For the CDR3, the DNA is TGTGCCAGCAGCCACCTTACGATCAGGTCGGGGAGCGGCCAGCCCCAGCATTTT. Its protein is CASSHLTIRSGSGQPQHF.

The chain couples TRBV4-1 to TRBJ2-7, with 7 bases aligning to TRBD1. The CDR3 length is 17 residues. The germline V gene encodes CDR1 MGHRA and CDR2 YSYEKL. The J segment lost 5 bases and the V segment lost 0 bases, leaving 13 bases of the junction unmatched. Written as DNA, the CDR3 is TGCGCCAGCAGCCAAGAAGGGGGCATGGTTAGCTTCGACGAGCAGTACTTC. Its translation is CASSQEGGMVSFDEQYF.

This clone was detected a few times. The chain recombines TRBV7-9 with TRBJ1-1, with D tentatively TRBD1 (5 bases). The CDR3 length is 15 residues. V was pared by 4 bases and J by 7 bases, with 19 bases between. Germline V gene data show CDR1 as SEHNR and CDR2 as FQNEAQ (reference sequence). The CDR3 loop reads CASSWRDGTIHEAFF. CDR3 coding DNA: TGTGCCAGCAGCTGGAGAGACGGGACGATTCATGAAGCTTTCTTT.

The J gene is TRBJ2-2, the V gene TRBV4-1, with D tentatively TRBD1 (6 bases). The V end lost 4 bases, the J end lost 0 bases, and 9 bases lay between the germline ends. CDR1 and CDR2 (germline): MGHRA, YSYEKL. This CDR3 has 15 residues. CDR3 sequence: CASSPDSANTGELFF. The CDR3 region has the DNA TGCGCCAGCAGCCCGGACAGCGCGAACACCGGGGAGCTGTTTTTT.

The V gene is TRBV7-9, the J gene TRBJ2-6, with D hard to call. Trimming took 3 bases from V and 13 from J, leaving 10 bases between them. CDR1 and CDR2 (germline): SEHNR, FQNEAQ (reference sequence). The CDR3 is 12 amino acids. The CDR3 loop reads CASSFDSKVLTF. The CDR3 DNA reads TGTGCCAGCAGCTTTGATTCGAAGGTCCTGACTTTC.

This clone came up once. This chain joins TRBV9 and TRBJ2-1; 7 bases are a match to TRBD2. The CDR3 covers 15 residues. Trimming removed 0 bases from V and 8 bases from J; junction bases left unmatched: 8. Germline V gene lookup returns CDR1 SGDLS and CDR2 YYNGEE. The CDR3 spells CASSVDGLGQDEQFF. The DNA of the CDR3 is TGTGCCAGCAGCGTAGACGGACTAGGTCAAGATGAGCAGTTCTTC.

CDR3 protein: CASSEWPVTEETQYF. DNA of the CDR3: TGTGCCAGCAGTGAATGGCCAGTAACAGAAGAGACCCAGTACTTC. V is TRBV25-1 and J is TRBJ2-5; no firm D call. The germline gives CDR1 MGHDK, CDR2 SYGVNS. Deletions cut 1 base from V and 3 bases from J, with 12 bases between. The length of the CDR3 is 15 residues.

In regard to this clone: The germline gene is not matched at one end of the junction; a read error may be the cause. At the DNA level, this CDR3 is encoded by other sequences in the same sample as well. The CDR3 loop reads CASSYGGHQPQHF. In nucleotides, the CDR3 is TGTGCTAGCAGTTATGGGGGGCATCAGCCCCAGCATTTT. V gene TRBV6-5 combines with J gene TRBJ1-5; perhaps TRBD1 as D (6 bases). Germline V gene sequence: CDR1 MNHEY, CDR2 SVGAGI. The length of the CDR3 is 13 residues.

The chain combines TRBV14 with TRBJ2-7, with 7 bases aligning to TRBD2. V lost 1 base, J lost 8 bases, and 20 bases stayed unmatched. CDR1 and CDR2 from the germline V gene are SGHDN and FVKESK. The CDR3 has 18 amino acids. This chain's CDR3 is CASSQANSGGSRTSKQYF. The DNA for the CDR3 is TGTGCCAGCAGCCAAGCCAATTCAGGCGGGAGTAGAACCTCCAAGCAGTACTTC.

The rearrangement links TRBV4-1 to TRBJ1-1; D perhaps matches TRBD1 (6 bases). The V and J ends lost 4 bases and 1 base respectively, with 13 bases between them. This CDR3 contains 15 residues. CDR1 is MGHRA and CDR2 is YSYEKL in the germline V gene. The CDR3 sequence: CASSRPTGANTEAFF. The CDR3 DNA reads as TGCGCCAGCAGCCGACCGACAGGAGCGAACACTGAAGCTTTCTTT.